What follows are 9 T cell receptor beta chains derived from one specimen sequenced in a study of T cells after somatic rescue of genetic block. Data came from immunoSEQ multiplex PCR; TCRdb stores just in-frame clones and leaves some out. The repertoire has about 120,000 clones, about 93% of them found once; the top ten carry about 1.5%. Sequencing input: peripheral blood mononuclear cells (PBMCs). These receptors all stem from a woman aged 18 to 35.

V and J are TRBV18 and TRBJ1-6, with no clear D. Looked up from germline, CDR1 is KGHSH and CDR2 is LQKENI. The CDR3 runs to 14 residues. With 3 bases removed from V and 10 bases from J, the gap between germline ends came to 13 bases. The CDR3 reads CASSPTGGESPLHF. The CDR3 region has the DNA TGTGCCAGCTCACCCACCGGCGGGGAGTCACCCCTCCACTTT.

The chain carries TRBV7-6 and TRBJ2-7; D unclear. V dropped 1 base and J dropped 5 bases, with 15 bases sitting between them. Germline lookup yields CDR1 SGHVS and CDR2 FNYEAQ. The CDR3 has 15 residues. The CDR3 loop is CASSLGGNGVNEQYF. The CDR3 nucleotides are TGTGCCAGCAGCTTAGGTGGGAATGGGGTCAACGAGCAGTACTTC. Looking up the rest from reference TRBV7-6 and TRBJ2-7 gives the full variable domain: GAGVSQSPRYKVTKRGQDVALRCDPISGHVSLYWYRQALGQGPEFLTYFNYEAQQDKSGLPNDRFSAERPEGSISTLTIQRTEQRDSAMYRCASSLGGNGVNEQYFGPGTRLTVT.

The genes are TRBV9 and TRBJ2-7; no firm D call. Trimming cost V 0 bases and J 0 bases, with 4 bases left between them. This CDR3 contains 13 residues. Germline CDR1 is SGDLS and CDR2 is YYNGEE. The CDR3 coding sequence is TGTGCCAGCAGCGTAGGACACTCCTACGAGCAGTACTTC. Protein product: CASSVGHSYEQYF.

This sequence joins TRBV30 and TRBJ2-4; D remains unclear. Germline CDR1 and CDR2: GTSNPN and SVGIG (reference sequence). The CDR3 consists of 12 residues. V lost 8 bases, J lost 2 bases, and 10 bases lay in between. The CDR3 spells CAQSPSKNIQYF. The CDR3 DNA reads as TGTGCCCAAAGCCCCTCCAAAAACATTCAGTACTTC.

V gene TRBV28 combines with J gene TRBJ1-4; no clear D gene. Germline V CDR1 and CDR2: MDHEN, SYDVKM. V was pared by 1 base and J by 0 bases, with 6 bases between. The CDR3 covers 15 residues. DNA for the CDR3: TGTGCCAGCAGTTTATCGGCAGCAACTAATGAAAAACTGTTTTTT. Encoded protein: CASSLSAATNEKLFF.

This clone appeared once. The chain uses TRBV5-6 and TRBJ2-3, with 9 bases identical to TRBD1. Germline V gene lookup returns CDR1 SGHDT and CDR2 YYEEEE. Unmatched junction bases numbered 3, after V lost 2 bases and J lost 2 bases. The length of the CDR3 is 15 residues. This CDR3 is CASSFRTGVTDTQYF. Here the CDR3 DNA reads TGTGCCAGCAGCTTCCGGACAGGGGTCACAGATACGCAGTATTTT. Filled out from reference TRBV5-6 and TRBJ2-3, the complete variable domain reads DAGVTQSPTHLIKTRGQQVTLRCSPKSGHDTVSWYQQALGQGPQFIFQYYEEEERQRGNFPDRFSGHQFPNYSSELNVNALLLGDSALYLCASSFRTGVTDTQYFGPGTRLTVL.

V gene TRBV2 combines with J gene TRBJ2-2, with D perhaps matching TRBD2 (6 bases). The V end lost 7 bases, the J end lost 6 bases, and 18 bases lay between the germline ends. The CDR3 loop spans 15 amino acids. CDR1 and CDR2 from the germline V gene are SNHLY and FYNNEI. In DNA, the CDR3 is TGTGCCAGCAATCCGACCGGGAGTATGGCCGGGGAGCTGTTTTTT. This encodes CASNPTGSMAGELFF.

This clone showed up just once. In DNA form, the CDR3 reads TGTGCCAGCAGTCCGGGACAGGGGACTTGGCAGTTCTTC. Translation gives CASSPGQGTWQFF. The chain has TRBV6-5 and TRBJ2-1; TRBD1 matches 10 bases. J lost 12 bases, V lost 5 bases, and 7 bases had no gene match. The CDR3 sequence is 13 residues long. CDR1 MNHEY and CDR2 SVGAGI come from the germline V gene.

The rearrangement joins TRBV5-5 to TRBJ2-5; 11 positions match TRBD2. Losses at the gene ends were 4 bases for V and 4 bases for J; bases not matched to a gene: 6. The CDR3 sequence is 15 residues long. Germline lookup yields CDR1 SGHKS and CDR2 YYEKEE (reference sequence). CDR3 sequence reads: CASSPRLAGTETQYF. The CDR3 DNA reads TGTGCCAGCAGCCCGAGACTAGCGGGGACAGAGACCCAGTACTTC. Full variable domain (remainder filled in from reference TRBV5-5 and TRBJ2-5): DAGVTQSPTHLIKTRGQQVTLRCSPISGHKSVSWYQQVLGQGPQFIFQYYEKEERGRGNFPDRFSARQFPNYSSELNVNALLLGDSALYLCASSPRLAGTETQYFGPGTRLLVL.